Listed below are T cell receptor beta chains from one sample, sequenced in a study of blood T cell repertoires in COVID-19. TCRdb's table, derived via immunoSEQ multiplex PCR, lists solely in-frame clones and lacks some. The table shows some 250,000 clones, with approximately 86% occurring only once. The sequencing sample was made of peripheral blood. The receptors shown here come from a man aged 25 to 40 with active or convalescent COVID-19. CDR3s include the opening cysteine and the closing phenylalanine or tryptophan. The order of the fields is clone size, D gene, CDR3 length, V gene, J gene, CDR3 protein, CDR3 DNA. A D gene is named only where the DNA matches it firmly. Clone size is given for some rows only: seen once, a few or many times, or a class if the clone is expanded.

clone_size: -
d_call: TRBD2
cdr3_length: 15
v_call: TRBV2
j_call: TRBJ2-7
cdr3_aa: CASSALAGGFYEQYF
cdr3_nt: TGTGCCAGCAGTGCCCTAGCGGGGGGGTTCTACGAGCAGTACTTC

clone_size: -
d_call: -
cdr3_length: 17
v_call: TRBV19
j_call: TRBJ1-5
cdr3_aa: CASSSVVVAGDNQPQHF
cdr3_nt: TGTGCCAGTAGTTCAGTGGTCGTGGCCGGGGACAATCAGCCCCAGCATTTT

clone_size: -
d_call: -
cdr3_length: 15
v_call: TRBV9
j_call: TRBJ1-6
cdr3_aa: CASRGQSEKNSPLHF
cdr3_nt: TGTGCCAGCAGAGGACAATCGGAAAAGAATTCACCCCTCCACTTT

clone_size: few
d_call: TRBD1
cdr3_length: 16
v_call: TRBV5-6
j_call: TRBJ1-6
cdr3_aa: CASSLGDGTGTNPLHF
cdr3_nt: TGTGCCAGCAGCTTAGGGGACGGGACAGGGACAAATCCCCTCCACTTT

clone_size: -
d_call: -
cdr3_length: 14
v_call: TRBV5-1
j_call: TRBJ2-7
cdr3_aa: CASTRTVFGYEQYF
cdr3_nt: TGCGCCAGCACCCGGACAGTATTTGGCTACGAGCAGTACTTC

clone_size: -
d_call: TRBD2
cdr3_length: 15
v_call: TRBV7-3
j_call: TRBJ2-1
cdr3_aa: CASSPGGLSYNEQFF
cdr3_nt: TGTGCCAGCAGTCCGGGAGGCCTCTCCTACAATGAGCAGTTCTTC

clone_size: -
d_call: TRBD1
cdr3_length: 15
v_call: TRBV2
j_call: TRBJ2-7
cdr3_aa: CASSESGTGDYEQYF
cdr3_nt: TGTGCCAGCAGTGAAAGTGGGACAGGTGACTACGAGCAGTACTTC

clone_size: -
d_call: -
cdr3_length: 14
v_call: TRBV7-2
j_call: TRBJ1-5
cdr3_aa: CASSLGDINQPQHF
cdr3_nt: TGTGCCAGCAGCTTAGGGGACATCAATCAGCCCCAGCATTTT

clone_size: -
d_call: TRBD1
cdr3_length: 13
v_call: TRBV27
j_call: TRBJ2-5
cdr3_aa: CASSQGAGETQYF
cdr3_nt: TGTGCCAGCAGCCAGGGGGCAGGTGAGACCCAGTACTTC

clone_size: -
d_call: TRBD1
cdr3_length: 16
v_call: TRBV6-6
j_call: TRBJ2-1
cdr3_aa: CASSYFSGQGTNEQFF
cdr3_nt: TGTGCCAGCAGTTACTTTAGTGGACAGGGGACTAATGAGCAGTTCTTC

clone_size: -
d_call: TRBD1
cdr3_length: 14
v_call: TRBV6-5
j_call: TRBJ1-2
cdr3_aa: CASSRDREGDGYTF
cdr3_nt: TGTGCCAGCAGTCGGGACAGGGAAGGAGATGGCTACACCTTC

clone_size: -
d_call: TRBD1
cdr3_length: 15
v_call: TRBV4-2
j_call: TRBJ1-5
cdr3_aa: CASSQGDRESQPQHF
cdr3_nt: TGTGCCAGCAGCCAAGGGGACAGGGAGTCGCAGCCCCAGCATTTT

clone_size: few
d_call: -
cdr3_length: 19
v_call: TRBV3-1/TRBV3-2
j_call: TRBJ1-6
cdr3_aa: CASSQGGPRQALRDSPLHF
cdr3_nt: TGTGCCAGCAGCCAAGGGGGGCCCAGACAGGCCTTGAGGGATTCACCCCTCCACTTT

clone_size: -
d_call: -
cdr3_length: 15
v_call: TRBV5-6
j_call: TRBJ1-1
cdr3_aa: CASSLFPTRNTEAFF
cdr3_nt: TGTGCCAGCAGCTTATTCCCAACTAGGAACACTGAAGCTTTCTTT

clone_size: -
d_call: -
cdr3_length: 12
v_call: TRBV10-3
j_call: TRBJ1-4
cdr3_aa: CAISGANEKLFF
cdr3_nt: TGTGCCATCAGTGGAGCGAATGAAAAACTGTTTTTT

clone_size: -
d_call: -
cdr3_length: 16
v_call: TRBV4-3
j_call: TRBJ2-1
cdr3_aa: CASSPTPRPGYNEQFF
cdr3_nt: TGCGCCAGCAGTCCCACCCCGAGACCAGGCTACAATGAGCAGTTCTTC